The 10 T cell receptor beta chains given below trace back to one sample, sequenced in a study of OX40 agonist ivuxolimab in advanced cancers. Sequencing used immunoSEQ multiplex PCR; TCRdb keeps in-frame clones, though not all of them. The sample carries tens of thousands of clones, 85% to 90% recorded once. The sample consisted of CD4+ or CD8+ T cells sorted from blood, taken in a trial of the OX40 agonist ivuxolimab. These receptors came from an adult with an advanced solid tumor such as melanoma, head and neck, liver or kidney cancer.

The chain recombines TRBV19 with TRBJ1-1; the D gene is possibly TRBD1 (5 bases). Deletions cut 5 bases from V and 1 base from J, with 8 bases between. From germline, CDR1 is LNHDA and CDR2 SQIVND (reference sequence). This CDR3 region has 13 residues. The CDR3 coding sequence is TGTGCCAGTAGTTTACAGGAGAACACTGAAGCTTTCTTT. Protein: CASSLQENTEAFF. Drawing the rest from reference TRBV19 and TRBJ1-1, the complete variable domain is DGGITQSPKYLFRKEGQNVTLSCEQNLNHDAMYWYRQDPGQGLRLIYYSQIVNDFQKGDIAEGYSVSREKKESFPLTVTSAQKNPTAFYLCASSLQENTEAFFGQGTRLTVV.

CDR3 DNA sequence: TGTGCCTGGAGTAAAAATCAAGGGGCAGGCAATGGCTACACCTTC. Its translation: CAWSKNQGAGNGYTF. The chain links TRBV30 to TRBJ1-2, with D possibly matching TRBD1 (5 bases). Germline CDR1 reads GTSNPN; CDR2 reads SVGIG (reference sequence). The CDR3 is 15 residues long. V was clipped by 2 bases and J by 6 bases, with 19 bases between them. Based on the CDR3 plus reference TRBV30 and TRBJ1-2, the full variable domain is SQTIHQWPATLVQPVGSPLSLECTVEGTSNPNLYWYRQAAGRGLQLLFYSVGIGQISSEVPQNLSASRPQDRQFILSSKKLLLSDSGFYLCAWSKNQGAGNGYTFGSGTRLTVV.

This clone showed up just once. The genes are TRBV7-3 and TRBJ2-7; 8 positions match TRBD1. V lost 8 bases, J lost 11 bases, and 17 bases stayed unmatched. Germline values: CDR1 SGHTA, CDR2 FQGTGA. The CDR3 consists of 14 residues. In DNA form, the CDR3 reads TGTGCCAGCTCCTTCACCGGGACAGGACGGACGAAGTACTTC. Translating gives CASSFTGTGRTKYF.

V gene TRBV6-5 combines with J gene TRBJ2-2; D is unclear. V gave up 5 bases and J gave up 9 bases, with 7 bases separating them. The CDR3 runs to 11 residues. Germline V gene data show CDR1 as MNHEY and CDR2 as SVGAGI. CDR3 nucleotides: TGTGCCAGCAGTGTTTCCTGGGAGCTGTTTTTT. As protein: CASSVSWELFF.

The table lists this clone with a count of one. V is TRBV6-5 and J is TRBJ1-5, with D possibly being TRBD1 (5 bases). Trimming took off 6 bases at V and 2 bases at J, with 5 bases between the two ends. The CDR3 runs 12 residues. Germline V gene lookup returns CDR1 MNHEY and CDR2 SVGAGI. The CDR3 coding sequence is TGTGCCAGCAGACAGGGCAATCAGCCCCAGCATTTT. Residues: CASRQGNQPQHF.

The gene calls are TRBV5-1 and TRBJ2-5; perhaps TRBD1 as D (5 bases). The length of the CDR3 is 14 residues. Germline CDR1 reads SGHRS; CDR2 reads YFSETQ. V lost 4 bases, J lost 3 bases, and 13 bases lay in between. The CDR3 reads CASSQGPVEETQYF. The CDR3 DNA reads as TGCGCCAGCAGCCAGGGCCCGGTGGAAGAGACCCAGTACTTC.

The rearrangement links TRBV4-2 to TRBJ2-6; perhaps TRBD1 as D (5 bases). This CDR3 has 20 amino acids. Germline V gene lookup returns CDR1 LGHNA and CDR2 YNFKEQ. Trimming left V 0 bases short and J 4 bases short, with 22 bases between. DNA for the CDR3: TGTGCCAGCAGCCAAGATAGGAGTTGGACATTCCCTGCGGGGGCCAACGTCCTGACTTTC. It codes for CASSQDRSWTFPAGANVLTF.

The V call is TRBV5-6, the J call TRBJ2-7; 9 bases map to TRBD1. CDR1 SGHDT and CDR2 YYEEEE come from the germline V gene. J lost 6 bases, V lost 4 bases, and 14 bases had no gene match. This CDR3 has 16 residues. CDR3 nucleotides: TGTGCCAGCAGCCCAGGACCGGGACAGGGACTAAGCGAGCAGTACTTC. Its protein is CASSPGPGQGLSEQYF.

In DNA form, the CDR3 reads TGTGCCAGCAGCTTTGACAGGGGATCCTACAATGAGCAGTTCTTC. Translation gives CASSFDRGSYNEQFF. The chain combines TRBV7-3 with TRBJ2-1; the match to TRBD1 covers 8 bases. Germline CDR1 SGHTA, CDR2 FQGTGA. Trimming removed 3 bases from V and 1 base from J; junction bases left unmatched: 2. The CDR3 loop spans 15 amino acids.

The chain combines TRBV9 with TRBJ1-2; D call uncertain. CDR3 length: 15 residues. V was clipped by 1 base and J by 5 bases, with 15 bases between them. From germline, CDR1 is SGDLS and CDR2 YYNGEE. The CDR3 DNA sequence: TGTGCCAGCAGCGTATCAGCCTCCTTGGGGTATGGCTACACCTTC. Its protein product is CASSVSASLGYGYTF.